The entry below gives a single TCR beta chain sequence along with its context. The assay was immunoSEQ multiplex PCR, and TCRdb's table has in-frame clones only and misses some. The data contain 250,000 to 300,000 clones, more than 70% of them singletons. This entry belongs to a study of blood T cell repertoires in COVID-19. Study as a whole: COVID-19 samples, acute and convalescent, were from the United States, Italy and Spain. The analysed material was cDNA or gDNA that came from T cells, B-cell-depleted T cells, or PBMCs.

V was cut by 4 bases and J by 2 bases, with 11 bases left in between. The CDR3 is 14 residues long. CDR1 is MGHRA and CDR2 is YSYEKL in the germline V gene. Sequenced: peripheral blood. The chain uses TRBV4-1 and TRBJ2-5; no clear D. The source is a woman aged 30 to 39 with COVID-19, enrolled during active disease. This CDR3 is CASSPSLEQETQYF. CDR3 nucleotides: TGCGCCAGCAGCCCCTCTCTGGAGCAAGAGACCCAGTACTTC.